The 3 T cell receptor beta chains below all came from one sample that was sequenced in a study of vaccination and CD4 T cells after COVID-19. Their target antigens are unknown. Sequencing of DNA taken from cultured CD4+ T cells relied on the Oncomine TCR Beta short-read assay. One entry per CDR3 protein, called by TCRdb with MiXCR from the PCR reads. The data show a few thousand distinct CDR3 sequences, with over 20% seen just once and under 30% held by the top ten. This sample's treatment: roughly 10-day PBMC culture with coronavirus spike peptide pools or control peptides (ViraFEST assay). Input material: CD4+ T cells from blood, cultured in vitro. These receptors all come from a human donor who had recovered from COVID-19.

About this clonotype: The junction and the germline gene differ at one end; a read error may be behind it. The V call is TRBV19, the J call TRBJ1-3; 11 bases align to TRBD1. There are 17 residues in the CDR3. CDR1 and CDR2 from the germline V gene are LNHDA and SQIVND (reference sequence). The CDR3 here is CVSTAGTGGSYGNTIYF. The CDR3, as DNA: TGTGTCAGTACCGCCGGGACAGGGGGATCCTACGGAAACACCATATATTTT.

The genes are TRBV11-1 and TRBJ1-2; 12 bases match TRBD1. This CDR3 region has 16 residues. Losses at the gene ends were 0 bases for V and 2 bases for J; bases not matched to a gene: 1. The germline V gene encodes CDR1 SGHAT and CDR2 FQDESV (reference sequence). The CDR3 DNA sequence: TGTGCCAGCAGCTTAGCCGGGACAGGGGGCAACTATGGCTACACCTTC. Amino acid sequence: CASSLAGTGGNYGYTF.

This clonotype showed up just a few times. The chain employs TRBV6-4 and TRBJ1-2; D unresolved. Germline assignment: CDR1 MRHNA and CDR2 SNTAGT. The CDR3 runs to 13 residues. Trimming stripped 6 bases from V and 9 bases from J, with 17 bases between. CDR3 in amino acids: CASSPELGDSYTF. The CDR3 DNA is TGTGCCAGCAGCCCGGAGTTGGGCGATAGCTACACCTTC.